The next 19 T cell receptor beta chains were all read from a single sample in a study of vaccination and CD4 T cells after COVID-19. Which antigens these TCRs recognize remains unknown. As for treatment: 10-day PBMC culture with coronavirus spike peptide pools or control peptides (ViraFEST assay). The Oncomine TCR Beta short-read assay generated sequence data from the DNA of cultured CD4+ T cells. Each CDR3 protein gets one entry after TCRdb re-called the PCR reads with MiXCR. Altogether almost 15,000 distinct CDR3 sequences are present, approximately 29% being singletons, with the ten largest covering 15% to 20%. The sequenced material came from cultured CD4+ T cells from blood. The receptors shown here come from a human donor with COVID-19.

A few counts support this clonotype. The chain uses TRBV4-1 and TRBJ1-5, with unresolved D. The CDR3 loop spans 13 amino acids. The V end lost 4 bases, the J end lost 7 bases, and 11 bases lay between the germline ends. Germline V gene lookup returns CDR1 MGHRA and CDR2 YSYEKL. The CDR3 protein is CASSRERGQPQHF. CDR3 DNA: TGCGCCAGCAGCCGAGAGCGTGGGCAGCCCCAGCATTTT.

The chain links TRBV20-1 to TRBJ1-1; D is unresolved. Germline V lookup: CDR1 DFQATT, CDR2 SNEGSKA (reference sequence). The CDR3 spans 14 residues. The ends were cut back, 0 bases at V and 6 bases at J, with 14 bases in the middle. The CDR3 here is CSARDQRGLAEAFF. Here the CDR3 DNA reads TGCAGTGCTAGAGATCAAAGAGGGCTAGCTGAAGCTTTCTTT.

This rearrangement joins TRBV6-1 to TRBJ2-7, with a weak D call TRBD1 (6 bases). Germline values: CDR1 MNHNS, CDR2 SASEGT. The CDR3 has 12 amino acids. V lost 6 bases and J 6 bases, leaving 12 bases between the germline ends. This CDR3 reads CASSRGHFEQYF. In nucleotides, the CDR3 is TGTGCCAGCAGCCGGGGACACTTCGAGCAGTACTTC.

The chain carries TRBV12-3 or TRBV12-4 and TRBJ1-1, with 12 bases fitting TRBD1. The CDR3 runs to 15 residues. The junction had 6 bases not matched to a gene; V was cut back by 6 bases and J by 4 bases. The CDR3 region has the DNA TGTGCCAGCAGCCCCGGGACAGGGGGCTTCACTGAAGCTTTCTTT. Its protein is CASSPGTGGFTEAFF.

The genes are TRBV19 and TRBJ2-3; possible D gene TRBD2, 5 bases. Germline assignment: CDR1 LNHDA and CDR2 SQIVND (reference sequence). The CDR3 length is 13 residues. V lost 1 base to trimming and J lost 5 bases, with 7 bases between them. DNA for the CDR3: TGTGCCAGTAGTATAGGCGGAGGAGATACGCAGTATTTT. Its protein is CASSIGGGDTQYF.

The chain couples TRBV9 to TRBJ1-1, with no clear D. Germline CDR1 SGDLS, CDR2 YYNGEE. Deletions cut 4 bases from V and 2 bases from J, with 15 bases between. The CDR3 length is 15 residues. CDR3 sequence reads: CASSYGPGDNTEAFF. The CDR3, as DNA: TGTGCCAGCAGCTACGGACCAGGCGATAACACTGAAGCTTTCTTT.

This clonotype was counted a few times. The chain couples TRBV7-2 to TRBJ2-2; TRBD2 matches at 9 bases. Germline CDR1 SGHTA, CDR2 FQGNSA. V lost 5 bases to trimming and J lost 6 bases; unmatched junction nucleotides: 7. The length of the CDR3 is 15 residues. The CDR3 reads CASSPRTSVSGELFF. DNA of the CDR3: TGTGCCAGCAGCCCCAGGACTAGCGTTTCCGGGGAGCTGTTTTTT.

The chain links TRBV2 to TRBJ1-5, with D hard to call. CDR1 and CDR2 from the germline V gene are SNHLY and FYNNEI. This CDR3 comprises 14 residues. The V end lost 3 bases, the J end lost 3 bases, and 9 bases lay between the germline ends. As DNA, the CDR3 is TGTGCCAGCAGTGACACTCTTTTCAATCAGCCCCAGCATTTT. It codes for CASSDTLFNQPQHF.

V usage is TRBV7-6 and J usage is TRBJ1-1; D gene ambiguous. Trimming pared 1 base from V and 0 bases from J, leaving 9 bases between. CDR3 length: 15 amino acids. Germline V gene sequence: CDR1 SGHVS, CDR2 FNYEAQ. CDR3 sequence reads: CASSLVIGMNTEAFF. The CDR3, as DNA: TGTGCCAGCAGCTTAGTTATTGGGATGAACACTGAAGCTTTCTTT.

This clonotype was seen more than once but under ten times. This rearrangement joins TRBV7-2 to TRBJ1-5; D not resolved. CDR3 size: 15 residues. Germline lookup yields CDR1 SGHTA and CDR2 FQGNSA. V dropped 1 base and J dropped 6 bases, with 13 bases sitting between them. The chain's CDR3 is CASSLGNKPGQPQHF. The CDR3 DNA reads as TGTGCCAGCAGCTTAGGAAATAAACCGGGTCAGCCCCAGCATTTT.

DNA of the CDR3: TGTGCCAGCAGGGGAGTTCCTGGGGCCAACGTCCTGACTTTC. Amino acid sequence: CASRGVPGANVLTF. The J gene is TRBJ2-6, the V gene TRBV18; D is perhaps TRBD1 or TRBD2 (5 bases each). CDR3 length: 14 amino acids. Per germline, CDR1 KGHSH and CDR2 LQKENI. Trimming cost V 8 bases and J 2 bases, with 10 bases left between them.

V gene TRBV2 combines with J gene TRBJ2-7, with D possibly matching TRBD1 (5 bases). With 7 bases removed from V and 4 bases from J, the gap between germline ends came to 11 bases. In germline, CDR1 is SNHLY, CDR2 FYNNEI. The CDR3 has 12 amino acids. The CDR3 sequence is CASTPDTYEQYF. The DNA for the CDR3 is TGTGCCAGCACCCCGGACACATACGAGCAGTACTTC.

There are a few counts of this clonotype. V and J are TRBV7-2 and TRBJ2-7, with D perhaps matching TRBD1 (6 bases). The V gene's germline CDR1 is SGHTA and CDR2 FQGNSA. V lost 6 bases, J lost 5 bases, and 17 bases lay in between. The length of the CDR3 is 14 residues. The CDR3 sequence is CASRPQQGLDEQYF. For the CDR3, the DNA is TGTGCCAGCAGACCTCAACAGGGTTTGGACGAGCAGTACTTC.

V usage is TRBV6-5 and J usage is TRBJ2-5; D ambiguous. V lost 4 bases and J lost 3, with 9 bases in between. Germline assignment: CDR1 MNHEY and CDR2 SVGAGI. This CDR3 spans 13 amino acids. DNA of the CDR3: TGTGCCAGCAGTTTGACTGGTAAAGAGACCCAGTACTTC. The encoded protein is CASSLTGKETQYF.

This clonotype was detected only a few times. V is TRBV20-1 and J is TRBJ2-3; 13 bases align to TRBD2. Germline V gene sequence: CDR1 DFQATT, CDR2 SNEGSKA (reference sequence). Trimming at V came to 1 base and at J to 2 bases, leaving 6 bases not matched to a gene. The CDR3 has 17 amino acids. CDR3 DNA sequence: TGCAGTGCTAGAGGACTAGCGGGGGGCTACGACACAGATACGCAGTATTTT. It encodes CSARGLAGGYDTDTQYF.

Here the CDR3 reads CATSRDPGLYEQYF. CDR3 sequence (DNA): TGTGCCACCAGCAGAGATCCAGGCCTCTACGAGCAGTACTTC. The chain combines TRBV15 with TRBJ2-7, with D unresolved. Germline CDR1 reads LNHNV; CDR2 reads YYDKDF (reference sequence). The CDR3 covers 14 residues. Trimming took 0 bases from V and 3 from J, leaving 9 bases between them.

V usage is TRBV20-1 and J usage is TRBJ2-7; the D call may be TRBD1 or TRBD2 (5 bases each). Deletions cut 3 bases from V and 0 bases from J, with 9 bases between. The germline V gene encodes CDR1 DFQATT and CDR2 SNEGSKA (reference sequence). This CDR3 is built from 13 residues. In DNA form, the CDR3 reads TGCAGTGCTAGTCCAGGGAGCTCCTACGAGCAGTACTTC. Translating gives CSASPGSSYEQYF.

The chain links TRBV6-4 to TRBJ1-1, with TRBD1 identical over 8 bases. CDR1 is MRHNA, CDR2 SNTAGT, per germline. The CDR3 runs to 15 residues. Losses at the gene ends were 6 bases for V and 4 bases for J; bases not matched to a gene: 10. CDR3 amino acids: CASRVQGVSGTEAFF. In DNA form, the CDR3 reads TGTGCCAGCAGGGTACAGGGGGTCTCGGGCACTGAAGCTTTCTTT.

The rearrangement uses TRBV20-1 and TRBJ2-3; D possibly corresponds to TRBD2 (6 bases). CDR3 length: 12 residues. CDR1 and CDR2 from the germline V gene are DFQATT and SNEGSKA (reference sequence). V shed 3 bases and J shed 6 bases, with 10 bases lying between them. The CDR3: CSARWGDDTQYF. The CDR3 DNA reads TGCAGTGCTAGGTGGGGGGATGATACGCAGTATTTT.